What follows are 21 T cell receptor beta chains derived from one specimen sequenced in a study of beta chain features in type 1 diabetes. General observations from the study: Shorter TCRB CDR3s, moderately but significantly so, marked every one of the four CD4+ subsets in Type 1 diabetes patients.

For these TCRs, the target antigens are not known. The investigators reverse transcribed all of the isolated RNA, so they sequenced expressed TCRB transcripts. Profiling relied on immunoSEQ multiplex PCR, and the TCRdb table lists in-frame clones only, not all of them. This sample yields about 650,000 clones, of which roughly 12% are seen a single time; roughly 0.11% belongs to the top ten. Material for sequencing was naive CD4+ T cells from blood. The receptors derive from a man younger than 45 with type 1 diabetes.

The gene calls are TRBV7-9 and TRBJ2-5, with D perhaps given as TRBD1 or TRBD2 (5 bases each). The CDR3 spans 14 residues. Germline CDR1 SEHNR, CDR2 FQNEAQ (reference sequence). Trimming cost V 2 bases and J 6 bases, with 13 bases left between them. The CDR3 region is CASSLTGTEKTQYF. The CDR3 nucleotides are TGTGCCAGCAGCTTAACCGGGACCGAGAAGACCCAGTACTTC.

The table lists this clone with a few counts. The rearrangement uses TRBV27 and TRBJ1-2; TRBD1 agrees at 8 bases. Trimming removed 6 bases from V and 4 bases from J; junction bases left unmatched: 13. The CDR3 has 16 residues. Germline V gene data show CDR1 as MNHEY and CDR2 as SMNVEV (reference sequence). CDR3: CASSRVQGALGYGYTF. The CDR3 DNA follows: TGTGCCAGCAGCCGCGTCCAGGGGGCGTTGGGCTATGGCTACACCTTC.

This clone was counted only a few times. The chain joins TRBV6-5 to TRBJ2-4, with a possible D match to TRBD1 (6 bases). The germline V gene has CDR1 MNHEY and CDR2 SVGAGI. V lost 6 bases and J 10 bases, leaving 16 bases between the germline ends. This CDR3 comprises 13 residues. CDR3 nucleotide sequence: TGTGCCAGCAGAGCGACAGGCCGGGATATTCAGTACTTC. Protein: CASRATGRDIQYF.

V usage is TRBV9 and J usage is TRBJ2-1; 9 bases agree with TRBD1. This CDR3 region has 17 residues. V was pared by 3 bases and J by 3 bases, with 10 bases of the junction left unmatched. Per the germline V gene, CDR1 is SGDLS and CDR2 is YYNGEE. CDR3 nucleotide sequence: TGTGCCAGCAGCGCTTCAACAGGGGGCTTTCGCTACAATGAGCAGTTCTTC. It codes for CASSASTGGFRYNEQFF.

V is TRBV29-1 and J is TRBJ2-3; D may correspond to TRBD1 or TRBD2 (5 bases each). CDR1 SQVTM and CDR2 ANQGSEA come from the germline V gene. The V end was cut by 6 bases, the J end by 4 bases, with 17 bases between. The CDR3 extends over 14 amino acids. CDR3 sequence: CSVARGDISDTQYF. In DNA form, the CDR3 reads TGCAGCGTAGCTCGGGGCGATATCTCAGATACGCAGTATTTT.

This clone was found a few times. The CDR3 is CSVEERGESDTQYF. The CDR3 nucleotides read TGCAGCGTTGAGGAGCGGGGGGAATCAGATACGCAGTATTTT. The chain employs TRBV29-1 and TRBJ2-3, with TRBD2 identical over 9 bases. CDR1 is SQVTM, CDR2 ANQGSEA, per germline. The length of the CDR3 is 14 residues. The ends lost 3 bases at V and 4 bases at J; junction bases unmatched: 5.

This chain links TRBV9 with TRBJ2-3, with D uncertain. This CDR3 comprises 12 residues. Trimming left V 4 bases short and J 3 bases short, with 6 bases between. Germline V lookup: CDR1 SGDLS, CDR2 YYNGEE. CDR3 bases: TGTGCCAGCAGCTCGCGGACAGATACGCAGTATTTT. As protein: CASSSRTDTQYF.

The rearrangement joins TRBV7-2 to TRBJ2-5, with D perhaps being TRBD1 or TRBD2 (6 bases each). CDR1 SGHTA and CDR2 FQGNSA come from the germline V gene. Trimming took off 5 bases at V and 5 bases at J, with 18 bases between the two ends. The CDR3 consists of 15 residues. The CDR3 protein is CASSRVGGAWETQYF. Here the CDR3 DNA reads TGTGCCAGCAGCCGTGTCGGGGGCGCATGGGAGACCCAGTACTTC.

This clone was detected a few times. The rearrangement joins TRBV25-1 to TRBJ2-1, with TRBD2 identical over 11 bases. Germline values: CDR1 MGHDK, CDR2 SYGVNS. With 5 bases clipped from V and 7 bases from J, the junction kept 7 bases outside the gene matches. The CDR3 has 15 residues. CDR3 in amino acids: CASSSYSGGANEQFF. The CDR3, as DNA: TGTGCCAGCAGTTCATATAGCGGGGGGGCTAATGAGCAGTTCTTC. The full variable domain, with the rest looked up from reference TRBV25-1 and TRBJ2-1, is EADIYQTPRYLVIGTGKKITLECSQTMGHDKMYWYQQDPGMELHLIHYSYGVNSTEKGDLSSESTVSRIRTEHFPLTLESARPSHTSQYLCASSSYSGGANEQFFGPGTRLTVL.

The table lists this clone with a few counts. In DNA, the CDR3 is TGTGCCAGCAGTTTGCCTCAGGACAGGGATCAGCCCCAGCATTTT. Residues: CASSLPQDRDQPQHF. This chain joins TRBV28 and TRBJ1-5; 8 positions match TRBD1. The CDR3 loop spans 15 amino acids. V dropped 3 bases and J dropped 5; count of bases not matched to a gene: 6. Germline CDR1 reads MDHEN; CDR2 reads SYDVKM.

This clone was picked up a small number of times. V usage is TRBV7-9 and J usage is TRBJ1-1; no clear D gene. Germline V gives CDR1 SEHNR, CDR2 FQNEAQ (reference sequence). This CDR3 contains 14 residues. Trimming cost V 2 bases and J 3 bases, with 10 bases left between them. In DNA, the CDR3 is TGTGCCAGCAGCTTAATGGGGAGGGACACTGAAGCTTTCTTT. This codes for CASSLMGRDTEAFF.

This clone showed up just a few times. This sequence joins TRBV5-4 and TRBJ2-1; D unresolved. Germline lookup yields CDR1 SGHNT and CDR2 YYREEE (reference sequence). Trimming left V 4 bases short and J 5 bases short, with 4 bases between. The CDR3 consists of 11 residues. The CDR3 spells CASSLNNEQFF. CDR3 DNA: TGTGCCAGCAGCCTCAACAATGAGCAGTTCTTC.

The chain combines TRBV2 with TRBJ1-2, with D uncertain. The CDR3 extends over 12 amino acids. Germline loops: CDR1 SNHLY, CDR2 FYNNEI. Trimming shortened V by 6 bases and J by 4 bases, and 9 bases separated the two germline ends. The CDR3 here is CASSPSGYGYTF. The CDR3 region has the DNA TGTGCCAGCAGCCCGAGCGGCTATGGCTACACCTTC.

This clone was detected only a few times. This chain's CDR3 is CSVPSSGGEETQYF. The CDR3 DNA is TGCAGCGTTCCTTCTAGCGGGGGGGAAGAGACCCAGTACTTC. The genes are TRBV29-1 and TRBJ2-5, with 12 bases fitting TRBD2. The CDR3 extends over 14 amino acids. Trimming removed 5 bases from V and 3 bases from J; junction bases left unmatched: 4. Germline loops: CDR1 SQVTM, CDR2 ANQGSEA.

The chain joins TRBV29-1 to TRBJ2-7; TRBD2 matches at 9 bases. J gave up 3 bases and V 5 bases, and 11 bases lay outside the gene matches. This CDR3 contains 15 residues. Looked up from germline, CDR1 is SQVTM and CDR2 is ANQGSEA. Here the CDR3 DNA reads TGCAGCGTTCAACCAGAGCGGGGGGTGCGCTACGAGCAGTACTTC. Translated, it gives CSVQPERGVRYEQYF.

This clone was recorded a few times. This chain connects TRBV5-1 to TRBJ2-5, with a weak D call TRBD1 (5 bases). The CDR3 extends over 14 amino acids. The V and J ends lost 2 bases and 0 bases respectively, with 8 bases between them. Germline CDR1 reads SGHRS; CDR2 reads YFSETQ. The CDR3 nucleotides read TGCGCCAGCAGCTTAGGGGATCACCAAGAGACCCAGTACTTC. Its protein is CASSLGDHQETQYF.

A few counts support this clone. J is TRBJ2-3 and V is TRBV4-2, with TRBD1 as a possible D gene (6 bases). The CDR3 sequence is 14 residues long. The ends were cut back, 0 bases at V and 3 bases at J, with 7 bases in the middle. Germline assignment: CDR1 LGHNA and CDR2 YNFKEQ. This CDR3 reads CASSQEGQTDTQYF. CDR3 in DNA: TGTGCCAGCAGCCAAGAGGGACAAACAGATACGCAGTATTTT.

This clone was detected only a few times. The chain links TRBV9 to TRBJ2-5, with D perhaps TRBD2 (7 bases). The germline CDR1 and CDR2 sequences are SGDLS and YYNGEE. V was shortened by 6 bases and J by 4 bases, with 19 bases between the two germline ends. The CDR3 runs 15 residues. CDR3 loop: CASNLGASGLETQYF. CDR3 in DNA: TGTGCCAGCAACCTGGGGGCTAGCGGCTTAGAGACCCAGTACTTC.

This clone was recorded a few times. This chain uses TRBV5-6 with TRBJ1-5; D is uncertain. The CDR3 runs 12 residues. Germline V gives CDR1 SGHDT, CDR2 YYEEEE. Trimming cost V 0 bases and J 10 bases, with 8 bases left between them. The CDR3 region is CASSLGSDPQHF. In DNA, the CDR3 is TGTGCCAGCAGCTTGGGATCCGATCCCCAGCATTTT.

The J gene is TRBJ1-2, the V gene TRBV7-2; the match to TRBD1 covers 9 bases. The ends lost 5 bases at V and 2 bases at J; junction bases unmatched: 6. CDR1 and CDR2 from the germline V gene are SGHTA and FQGNSA. This CDR3 has 15 residues. The CDR3 loop reads CASSLTGGKNYGYTF. Written as DNA, the CDR3 is TGTGCCAGCAGCCTGACAGGGGGTAAAAACTATGGCTACACCTTC. The complete variable domain, with remaining parts taken from reference TRBV7-2 and TRBJ1-2, reads GAGVSQSPSNKVTEKGKDVELRCDPISGHTALYWYRQSLGQGLEFLIYFQGNSAPDKSGLPSDRFSAERTGGSVSTLTIQRTQQEDSAVYLCASSLTGGKNYGYTFGSGTRLTVV.

In this sample, this clone turned up a few times. V and J are TRBV10-2 and TRBJ1-2; D is unclear. Germline-derived CDR1 and CDR2 are WSHSY and SAAADI. The CDR3 extends over 14 amino acids. V was shortened by 3 bases and J by 0 bases, with 8 bases between the two germline ends. The CDR3 reads CASSEQKANYGYTF. In DNA form, the CDR3 reads TGCGCCAGCAGTGAACAGAAAGCTAACTATGGCTACACCTTC.